The 16 T cell receptor beta chains reported below all come from one sample, sequenced in a study of beta chain features in type 1 diabetes. The sequenced template was cDNA made from the entire isolated RNA. Produced via immunoSEQ multiplex PCR; TCRdb's table is partial and in-frame only. This table has about 150,000 clones, nearly 9.5% appearing once. Material for sequencing was central memory CD4+ T cells from blood. These receptors all come from a man younger than 35 in good health.

CDR3 protein: CASSQGWTSLHEQYF. The CDR3 coding sequence is TGCGCCAGCAGCCAAGGGTGGACTAGCCTACACGAGCAGTACTTC. This chain uses TRBV4-3 with TRBJ2-7; TRBD2 agrees at 8 bases. This CDR3 is 15 amino acids long. The ends lost 1 base at V and 5 bases at J; junction bases unmatched: 7. Per germline, CDR1 LGHNA and CDR2 YSLEER.

This clone has just a few counts. The genes are TRBV4-1 and TRBJ1-3; 10 bases are shared with TRBD1. Germline loops: CDR1 MGHRA, CDR2 YSYEKL. The length of the CDR3 is 16 residues. J gave up 4 bases and V 4 bases, and 7 bases lay outside the gene matches. CDR3: CASSPGGTGDGNTIYF. CDR3 DNA sequence: TGCGCCAGCAGCCCAGGAGGGACAGGGGACGGAAACACCATATATTTT.

This clone was found a few times. This CDR3 is CASSVSDTGELFF. The CDR3 bases are TGTGCCAGCAGTGTCTCAGACACCGGGGAGCTGTTTTTT. The chain links TRBV6-1 to TRBJ2-2; unclear D gene. Looked up from germline, CDR1 is MNHNS and CDR2 is SASEGT. V was cut by 4 bases and J by 3 bases, with 6 bases left in between. The CDR3 covers 13 residues.

CDR3 sequence (DNA): TGCGCCAGCAGCACTCGGACAGGGAGTAACTATGGCTACACCTTC. Protein sequence: CASSTRTGSNYGYTF. The gene calls are TRBV4-1 and TRBJ1-2, with 8 bases that match TRBD1. The germline gives CDR1 MGHRA, CDR2 YSYEKL. The CDR3 is made up of 15 amino acids. V lost 5 bases to trimming and J lost 1 base; unmatched junction nucleotides: 6.

The gene calls are TRBV7-8 and TRBJ2-3; the D gene is possibly TRBD2 (5 bases). V was shortened by 2 bases and J by 2 bases, with 14 bases between the two germline ends. The CDR3 sequence is 16 residues long. Germline V gene data show CDR1 as SGHVS and CDR2 as FQNEAQ. CDR3 residues: CASSLRMDSPTDTQYF. The DNA of the CDR3 is TGTGCCAGCAGCTTACGGATGGACTCTCCCACAGATACGCAGTATTTT.

This rearrangement joins TRBV6-1 to TRBJ2-5, with TRBD1 identical over 12 bases. Germline lookup yields CDR1 MNHNS and CDR2 SASEGT. The trim removed 7 bases at V and 5 bases at J, leaving 5 bases unmatched. The CDR3 totals 14 residues. Written as DNA, the CDR3 is TGTGCCAGCAATCGGGACAGGGGGCTTGAGACCCAGTACTTC. Translation: CASNRDRGLETQYF.

The chain links TRBV7-6 to TRBJ2-2; 7 nucleotides agree with TRBD1. In germline, CDR1 is SGHVS, CDR2 FNYEAQ. The V and J ends lost 2 bases and 0 bases, in that order; junction bases with no gene match: 6. The CDR3 extends over 17 amino acids. In DNA form, the CDR3 reads TGTGCCAGCAGCTTAATGGGGCAGGGGGCGAACACCGGGGAGCTGTTTTTT. It codes for CASSLMGQGANTGELFF.

This clone was recorded a few times. The CDR3 sequence is CASSSSTDTQYF. For the CDR3, the DNA is TGTGCCAGCTCATCTAGCACAGATACGCAGTATTTT. This sequence joins TRBV18 and TRBJ2-3; D ambiguous. From germline, CDR1 is KGHSH and CDR2 LQKENI. Trimming removed 5 bases from V and 0 bases from J, with 3 bases in between. The CDR3 totals 12 residues.

The chain carries TRBV6-1 and TRBJ2-1; 10 positions match TRBD1. Germline CDR1 reads MNHNS; CDR2 reads SASEGT. Unmatched junction bases numbered 5, after V lost 6 bases and J lost 3 bases. This CDR3 contains 15 residues. In nucleotides, the CDR3 is TGTGCCAGCAGATCCGGGACAGGGGTCTACAATGAGCAGTTCTTC. It translates to CASRSGTGVYNEQFF.

The chain couples TRBV15 to TRBJ1-4, with D possibly being TRBD1 (6 bases). The V end lost 3 bases, the J end lost 3 bases, and 8 bases lay between the germline ends. This CDR3 has 14 amino acids. The germline V gene has CDR1 LNHNV and CDR2 YYDKDF (reference sequence). CDR3 loop: CATSRQGSNEKLFF. DNA for the CDR3: TGTGCCACCAGCAGGCAGGGGTCTAATGAAAAACTGTTTTTT.

The chain uses TRBV4-1 and TRBJ1-6; D call uncertain. Deletions cut 5 bases from V and 4 bases from J, with 9 bases between. The CDR3 runs to 14 residues. Germline V lookup: CDR1 MGHRA, CDR2 YSYEKL. CDR3 residues: CASSGWTYNSPLHF. The CDR3 DNA reads TGCGCCAGCAGCGGATGGACTTATAATTCACCCCTCCACTTT.

This clone was recorded many times. The chain combines TRBV5-6 with TRBJ1-5; no clear D. The V end was cut by 1 base, the J end by 0 bases, with 8 bases between. CDR3 length: 15 amino acids. The germline gives CDR1 SGHDT, CDR2 YYEEEE. The CDR3 region has the DNA TGTGCCAGCAGCTTGCGCTCAGTTAGCAATCAGCCCCAGCATTTT. This gives the protein CASSLRSVSNQPQHF.

This clone has only a few counts. The rearrangement links TRBV14 to TRBJ1-1; perhaps TRBD1 as D (6 bases). The CDR3 runs 14 residues. The germline V and J ends were trimmed by 3 bases and 3 bases, with 11 bases remaining between them. Germline V CDR1 and CDR2: SGHDN, FVKESK. The CDR3 coding sequence is TGTGCCAGCAGCCAGTTGACAGGCTACACTGAAGCTTTCTTT. This encodes CASSQLTGYTEAFF.

This rearrangement joins TRBV19 to TRBJ1-6, with TRBD1 as a possible D gene (5 bases). The germline CDR1 and CDR2 sequences are LNHDA and SQIVND (reference sequence). The CDR3 has 14 residues. Trimming cost V 2 bases and J 6 bases, with 8 bases left between them. The CDR3 DNA sequence: TGTGCCAGTAGTATACCCCAGGGTAATTCACCCCTCCACTTT. It specifies CASSIPQGNSPLHF.

This clone was seen only a few times. The V gene is TRBV9, the J gene TRBJ2-5; TRBD1 matches at 9 bases. Germline CDR1 reads SGDLS; CDR2 reads YYNGEE. The trim removed 4 bases at V and 4 bases at J, leaving 8 bases unmatched. CDR3 length: 15 residues. The CDR3 DNA sequence: TGTGCCAGCAGCTCATCCGGGACAGGGAGAGAGACCCAGTACTTC. The encoded protein is CASSSSGTGRETQYF.

The chain has TRBV27 and TRBJ1-1; a possible D gene is TRBD1 (5 bases). CDR3 size: 13 residues. V was trimmed by 8 bases and J by 4 bases, leaving 14 bases between them. Germline CDR1 is MNHEY and CDR2 is SMNVEV (reference sequence). The CDR3 coding sequence is TGTGCCAGCTTGGTGGGGCCAGGCACTGAAGCTTTCTTT. Translation gives CASLVGPGTEAFF.